The sequence of this TCR beta chain was determined in a study of blood T cell repertoires in COVID-19. Study overall: Sources were T cells, B-cell-depleted T cells, or PBMCs; the material itself was cDNA or gDNA.

This CDR3 has 16 amino acids. With 5 bases clipped from V and 2 bases from J, the junction kept 10 bases outside the gene matches. Per germline, CDR1 SEHNR and CDR2 FQNEAQ (reference sequence). In the authors' methods: Amplifying reference gene primers gave estimates of nucleated cell counts. Sequenced by immunoSEQ multiplex PCR; TCRdb stores in-frame clones only, minus some. That table furnishes V, J and clone size, whereas the DNA furnished D and trimming. The sample records about 56,000 clones, 80% to 90% being singletons. Specimen: peripheral blood. The receptor was derived from a human donor in a cohort sampled during active COVID-19. The rearrangement joins TRBV7-9 to TRBJ2-3, with 7 bases identical to TRBD2. The CDR3, as DNA: TGTGCCAGCAGCGAAAGCATCGGACTAGACACAGATACGCAGTATTTT. Protein product: CASSESIGLDTDTQYF.